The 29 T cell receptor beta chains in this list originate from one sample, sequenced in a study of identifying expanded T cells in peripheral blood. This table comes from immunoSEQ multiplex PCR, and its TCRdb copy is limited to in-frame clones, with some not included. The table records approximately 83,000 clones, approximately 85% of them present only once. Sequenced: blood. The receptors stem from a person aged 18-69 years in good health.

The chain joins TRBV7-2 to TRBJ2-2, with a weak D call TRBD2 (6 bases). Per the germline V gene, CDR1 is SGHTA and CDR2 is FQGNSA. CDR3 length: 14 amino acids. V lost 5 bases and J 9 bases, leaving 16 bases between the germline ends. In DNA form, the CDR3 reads TGTGCCAGCAGCCAAGCTGGGGGGTACCGGGAGCTGTTTTTT. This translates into CASSQAGGYRELFF.

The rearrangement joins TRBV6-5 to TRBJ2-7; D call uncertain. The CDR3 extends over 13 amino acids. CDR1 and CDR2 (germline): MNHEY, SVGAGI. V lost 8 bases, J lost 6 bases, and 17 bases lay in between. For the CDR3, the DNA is TGTGCCAGCGGTCGGGCCCCGGACGGCGAGCAGTACTTC. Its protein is CASGRAPDGEQYF.

CDR3 in amino acids: CASSFRQAYEQYF. CDR3 in DNA: TGTGCCAGCAGCTTCCGACAGGCCTACGAGCAGTACTTC. The genes are TRBV7-2 and TRBJ2-7; TRBD1 might be the D (6 bases). The CDR3 sequence is 13 residues long. Trimming took 3 bases from V and 2 from J, leaving 8 bases between them. Looked up from germline, CDR1 is SGHTA and CDR2 is FQGNSA.

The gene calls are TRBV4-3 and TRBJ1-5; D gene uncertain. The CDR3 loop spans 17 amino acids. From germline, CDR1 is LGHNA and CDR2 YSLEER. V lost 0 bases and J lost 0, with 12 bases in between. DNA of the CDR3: TGCGCCAGCAGCCAAGATAGGAGGCGGTCTAGCAATCAGCCCCAGCATTTT. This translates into CASSQDRRRSSNQPQHF.

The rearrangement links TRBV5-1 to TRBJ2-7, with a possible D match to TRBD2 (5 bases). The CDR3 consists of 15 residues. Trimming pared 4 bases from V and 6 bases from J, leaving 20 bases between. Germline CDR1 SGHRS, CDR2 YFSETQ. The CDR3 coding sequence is TGCGCCAGCAGCACGACACTAGGACCCTTCGCCGAGCAGTACTTC. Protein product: CASSTTLGPFAEQYF.

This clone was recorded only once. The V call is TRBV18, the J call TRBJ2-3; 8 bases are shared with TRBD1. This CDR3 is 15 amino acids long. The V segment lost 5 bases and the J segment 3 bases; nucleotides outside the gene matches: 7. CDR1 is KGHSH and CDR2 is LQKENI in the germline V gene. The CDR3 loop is CASSAGQGGTDTQYF. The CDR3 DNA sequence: TGTGCCAGCTCAGCCGGACAGGGCGGGACAGATACGCAGTATTTT.

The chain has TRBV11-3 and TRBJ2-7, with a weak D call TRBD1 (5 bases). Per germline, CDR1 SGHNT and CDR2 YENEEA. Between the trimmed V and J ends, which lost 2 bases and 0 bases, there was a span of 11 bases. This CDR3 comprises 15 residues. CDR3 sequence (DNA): TGTGCCAGCAGCTTAATACAGGTGACCTCCTACGAGCAGTACTTC. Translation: CASSLIQVTSYEQYF. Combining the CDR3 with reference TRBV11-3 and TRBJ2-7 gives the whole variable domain EAGVVQSPRYKIIEKKQPVAFWCNPISGHNTLYWYLQNLGQGPELLIRYENEEAVDDSQLPKDRFSAERLKGVDSTLKIQPAELGDSAVYLCASSLIQVTSYEQYFGPGTRLTVT.

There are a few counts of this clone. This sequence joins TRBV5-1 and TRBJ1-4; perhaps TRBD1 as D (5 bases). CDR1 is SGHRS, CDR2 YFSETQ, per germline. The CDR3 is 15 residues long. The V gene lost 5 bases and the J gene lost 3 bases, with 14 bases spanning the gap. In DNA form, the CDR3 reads TGCGCCAGCAGTGAAGCAGGGACGGCTAATGAAAAACTGTTTTTT. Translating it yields CASSEAGTANEKLFF.

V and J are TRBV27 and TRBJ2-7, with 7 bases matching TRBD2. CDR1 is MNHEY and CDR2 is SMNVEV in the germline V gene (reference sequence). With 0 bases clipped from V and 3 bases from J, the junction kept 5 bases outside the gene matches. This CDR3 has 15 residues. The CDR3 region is CASSLSEGTNYEQYF. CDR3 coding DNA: TGTGCCAGCAGTTTATCAGAGGGGACTAACTACGAGCAGTACTTC.

CDR3: CASSVDSGDGYTF. The CDR3 DNA reads TGTGCCAGCAGCGTAGACTCAGGGGATGGCTACACCTTC. The rearrangement joins TRBV9 to TRBJ1-2; possible D gene TRBD1, 6 bases. The CDR3 is 13 residues long. Trimming shortened V by 0 bases and J by 6 bases, and 9 bases separated the two germline ends. CDR1 SGDLS and CDR2 YYNGEE come from the germline V gene.

CDR3: CAGSFSGHEQFF. In nucleotides, the CDR3 is TGTGCCGGATCCTTCTCGGGGCATGAGCAGTTCTTC. V usage is TRBV7-9 and J usage is TRBJ2-1; D possibly matches TRBD1 or TRBD2 (5 bases each). Germline values: CDR1 SEHNR, CDR2 FQNEAQ (reference sequence). The CDR3 loop spans 12 amino acids. Trimming removed 11 bases at V and 8 bases at J, with 16 bases between.

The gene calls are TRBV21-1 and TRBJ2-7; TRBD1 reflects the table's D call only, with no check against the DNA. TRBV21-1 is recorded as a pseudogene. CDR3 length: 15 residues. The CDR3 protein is CASSERGPGDCEQYF. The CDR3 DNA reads TGTGCCAGCAGCGAAAGGGGACCAGGGGATTGCGAGCAGTACTTC.

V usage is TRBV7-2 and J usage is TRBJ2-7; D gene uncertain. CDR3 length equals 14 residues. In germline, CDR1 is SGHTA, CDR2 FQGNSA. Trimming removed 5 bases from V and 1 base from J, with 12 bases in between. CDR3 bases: TGTGCCAGCAGCCCCCTGGACCGATCCTACGAGCAGTACTTC. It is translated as CASSPLDRSYEQYF.

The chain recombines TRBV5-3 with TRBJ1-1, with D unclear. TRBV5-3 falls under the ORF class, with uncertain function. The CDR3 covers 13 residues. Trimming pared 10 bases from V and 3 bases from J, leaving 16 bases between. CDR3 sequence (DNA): TGTGCCTCACAACATCCCCATCACACTGAAGCTTTCTTT. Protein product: CASQHPHHTEAFF.

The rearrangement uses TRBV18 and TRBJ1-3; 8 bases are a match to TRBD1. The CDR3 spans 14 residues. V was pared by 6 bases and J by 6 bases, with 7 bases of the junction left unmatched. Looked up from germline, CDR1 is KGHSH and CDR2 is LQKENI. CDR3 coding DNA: TGTGCCAGCTCGCCCTCGGGACAGGCAAACACCATATATTTT. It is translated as CASSPSGQANTIYF.

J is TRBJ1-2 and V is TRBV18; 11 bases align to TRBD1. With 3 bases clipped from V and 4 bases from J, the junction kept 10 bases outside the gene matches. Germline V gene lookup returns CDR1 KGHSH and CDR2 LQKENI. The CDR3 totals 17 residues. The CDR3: CASSPSRDRGYSYGYTF. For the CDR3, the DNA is TGTGCCAGCTCACCGTCCCGGGACAGGGGGTACAGCTATGGCTACACCTTC.

CDR3 sequence reads: CASTTDRGDTYEQYF. CDR3 nucleotides: TGTGCCAGCACTACGGACAGGGGTGACACCTACGAGCAGTACTTC. The V call is TRBV6-5, the J call TRBJ2-7; 9 positions match TRBD1. The CDR3 sequence is 15 residues long. The junction had 9 bases not matched to a gene; V was cut back by 7 bases and J by 2 bases. The germline V gene has CDR1 MNHEY and CDR2 SVGAGI.

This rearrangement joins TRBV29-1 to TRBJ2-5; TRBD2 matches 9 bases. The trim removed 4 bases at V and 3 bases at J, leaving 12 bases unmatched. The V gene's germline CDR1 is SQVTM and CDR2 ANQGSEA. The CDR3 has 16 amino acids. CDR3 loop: CSVARYSGGLEETQYF. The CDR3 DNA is TGCAGCGTTGCAAGGTATAGCGGGGGCCTCGAAGAGACCCAGTACTTC.

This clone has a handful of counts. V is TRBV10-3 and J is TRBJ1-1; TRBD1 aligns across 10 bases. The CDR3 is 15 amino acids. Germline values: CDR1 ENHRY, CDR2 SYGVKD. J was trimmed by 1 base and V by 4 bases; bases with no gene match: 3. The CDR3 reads CAISGDRGTNTEAFF. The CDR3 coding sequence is TGTGCCATCAGTGGGGACAGGGGTACGAACACTGAAGCTTTCTTT.

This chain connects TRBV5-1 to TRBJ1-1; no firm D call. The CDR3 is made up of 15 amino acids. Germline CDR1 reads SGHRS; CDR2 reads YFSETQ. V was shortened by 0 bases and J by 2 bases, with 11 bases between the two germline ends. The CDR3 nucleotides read TGCGCCAGCAGCTTGGCCCCACCCTTAAACACTGAAGCTTTCTTT. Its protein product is CASSLAPPLNTEAFF.

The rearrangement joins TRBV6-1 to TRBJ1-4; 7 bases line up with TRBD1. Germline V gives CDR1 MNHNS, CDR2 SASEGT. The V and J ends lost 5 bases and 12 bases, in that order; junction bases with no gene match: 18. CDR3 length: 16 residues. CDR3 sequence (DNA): TGTGCCAGCAGTCAAGACTCGACAGGGCTTATGGGGGAACTGTTTTTT. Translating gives CASSQDSTGLMGELFF.

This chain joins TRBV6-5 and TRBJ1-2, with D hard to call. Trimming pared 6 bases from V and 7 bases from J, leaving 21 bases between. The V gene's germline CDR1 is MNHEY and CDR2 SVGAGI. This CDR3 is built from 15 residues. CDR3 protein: CASSQTIIETSGYTF. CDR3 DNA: TGTGCCAGCAGCCAAACTATTATCGAAACTAGTGGCTACACCTTC.

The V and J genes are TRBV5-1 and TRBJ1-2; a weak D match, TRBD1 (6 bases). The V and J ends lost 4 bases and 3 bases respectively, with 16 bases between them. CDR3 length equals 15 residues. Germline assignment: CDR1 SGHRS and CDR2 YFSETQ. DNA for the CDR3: TGCGCCAGCAGCACCGGTAGGCGACAGGACTATGGCTACACCTTC. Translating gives CASSTGRRQDYGYTF. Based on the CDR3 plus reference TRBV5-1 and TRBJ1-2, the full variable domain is KAGVTQTPRYLIKTRGQQVTLSCSPISGHRSVSWYQQTPGQGLQFLFEYFSETQRNKGNFPGRFSGRQFSNSRSEMNVSTLELGDSALYLCASSTGRRQDYGYTFGSGTRLTVV.

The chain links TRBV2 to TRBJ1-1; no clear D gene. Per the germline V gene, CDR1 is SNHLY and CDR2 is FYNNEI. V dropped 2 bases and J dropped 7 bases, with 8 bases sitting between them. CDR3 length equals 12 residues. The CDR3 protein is CASSERAFEAFF. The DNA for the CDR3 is TGTGCCAGCAGTGAAAGGGCCTTTGAAGCTTTCTTT.

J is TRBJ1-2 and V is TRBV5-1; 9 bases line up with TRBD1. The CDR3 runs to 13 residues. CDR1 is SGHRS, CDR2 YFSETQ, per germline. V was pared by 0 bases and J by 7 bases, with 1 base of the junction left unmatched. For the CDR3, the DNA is TGCGCCAGCAGCTTGGTGACAGGGGGTGGCTACACCTTC. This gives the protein CASSLVTGGGYTF.

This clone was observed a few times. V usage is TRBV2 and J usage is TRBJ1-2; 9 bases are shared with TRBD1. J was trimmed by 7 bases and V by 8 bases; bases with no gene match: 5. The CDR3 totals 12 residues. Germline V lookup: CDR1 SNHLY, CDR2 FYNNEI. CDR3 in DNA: TGTGCCAGCTCTACGACAGGGGGTGGCTACACCTTC. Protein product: CASSTTGGGYTF.

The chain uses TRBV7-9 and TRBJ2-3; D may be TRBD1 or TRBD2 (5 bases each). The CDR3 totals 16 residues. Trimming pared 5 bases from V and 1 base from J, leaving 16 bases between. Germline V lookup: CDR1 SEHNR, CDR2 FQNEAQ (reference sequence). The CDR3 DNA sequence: TGTGCCAGCAGCGCTGGGGACCCAGGCGGCACAGATACGCAGTATTTT. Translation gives CASSAGDPGGTDTQYF.

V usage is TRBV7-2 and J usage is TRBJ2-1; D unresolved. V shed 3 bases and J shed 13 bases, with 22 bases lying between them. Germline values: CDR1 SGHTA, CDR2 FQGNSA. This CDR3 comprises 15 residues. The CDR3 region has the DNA TGTGCCAGCAGCTTGGAGCTCCTGCCACGGGTGCGTCAGTTCTTC. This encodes CASSLELLPRVRQFF.

CDR3 sequence (DNA): TGTGCCAGCAGTCCTCCGGAAAGCTCCTACAATGAGCAGTTCTTC. It translates to CASSPPESSYNEQFF. The chain couples TRBV6-5 to TRBJ2-1; D is undetermined. Trimming took off 5 bases at V and 0 bases at J, with 11 bases between the two ends. The germline gives CDR1 MNHEY, CDR2 SVGAGI. This CDR3 has 15 residues.